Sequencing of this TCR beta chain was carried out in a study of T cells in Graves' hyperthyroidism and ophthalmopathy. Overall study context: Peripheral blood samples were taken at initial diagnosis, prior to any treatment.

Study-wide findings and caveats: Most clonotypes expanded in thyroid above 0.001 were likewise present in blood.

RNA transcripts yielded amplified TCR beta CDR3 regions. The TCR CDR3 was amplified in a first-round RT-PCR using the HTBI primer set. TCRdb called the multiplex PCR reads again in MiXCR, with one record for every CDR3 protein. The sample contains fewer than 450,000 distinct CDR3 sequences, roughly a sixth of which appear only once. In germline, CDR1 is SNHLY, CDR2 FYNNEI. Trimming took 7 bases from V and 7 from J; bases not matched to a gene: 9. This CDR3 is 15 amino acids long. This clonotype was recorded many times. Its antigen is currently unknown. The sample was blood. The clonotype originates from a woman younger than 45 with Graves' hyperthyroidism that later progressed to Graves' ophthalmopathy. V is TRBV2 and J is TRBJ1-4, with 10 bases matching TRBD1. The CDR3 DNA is TGTGCCAGCACCGCTAGGACAGGGGGAGGTGAAAAACTGTTTTTT. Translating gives CASTARTGGGEKLFF.